This T cell receptor beta chain was obtained from a study of blood T cell repertoires in COVID-19. Study context: Spain, Italy and the United States supplied samples that represented acute and convalescent COVID-19.

Study processing details: Reference gene primer amplification gave estimated nucleated cell counts. Clones were sequenced by immunoSEQ multiplex PCR, and TCRdb holds only the in-frame ones, with some missing. The V and J calls and the clone size are those of that table, but D and trimming were determined from the DNA. The table records 220,000 or so clones, more than 70% of them present only once. The CDR3 covers 16 residues. The germline gives CDR1 SGHRS, CDR2 YFSETQ. The V gene end was trimmed by 4 bases and the J gene end by 0 bases; junction bases not matched to a gene: 9. Categorization into cohorts depended on clinical history that participants reported.

This receptor was identified in a woman aged 45-59 years who had recovered from COVID-19. The rearrangement links TRBV5-1 to TRBJ1-1, with 7 bases matching TRBD1. The sequenced sample consisted of PBMCs or T cells enriched from blood (not recorded which). The CDR3 spells CASSPQTQGMNTEAFF. The CDR3 DNA follows: TGCGCCAGCAGCCCACAAACACAGGGGATGAACACTGAAGCTTTCTTT.